The clone carrying this T cell receptor (beta chain) appeared a few times. The antigen is undetermined. Controls came from buffy coats of healthy blood donors. This sample is part of a study of STAT5B mutations in CD4+ large granular lymphocyte leukemia. Findings and caveats of the study: Without putative leukemic clones, patient CD4-sorted repertoires remained more clonal than healthy CD4+ repertoires.

As handled by the study authors: The detection floor for productive clonotype frequency was 2.59 x 10-5. The assay was immunoSEQ multiplex PCR, and TCRdb's table has in-frame clones only and misses some. V, J and clone size are taken as reported in that table, and D and trimming were inferred from the DNA itself. In the table there are tens of thousands of clones, roughly four fifths of which are singletons. Input material: CD4+ T cells from blood buffy coats. This receptor was identified in a human donor in good health.

CDR3 region: CASGGTANEKLFF. Here the CDR3 DNA reads TGTGCCAGCGGGGGGACAGCAAATGAAAAACTGTTTTTT. The rearrangement links TRBV2 to TRBJ1-4; 7 bases map to TRBD1. Germline V gene sequence: CDR1 SNHLY, CDR2 FYNNEI. This CDR3 is 13 amino acids long. V lost 8 bases to trimming and J lost 5 bases; unmatched junction nucleotides: 5.